This T cell receptor beta chain was obtained from a study of T cell repertoires in cytomegalovirus infection. The V gene lost 3 bases and the J gene lost 3 bases, with 9 bases spanning the gap. Germline V lookup: CDR1 SGDLS, CDR2 YYNGEE. This CDR3 contains 14 residues. With respect to this clonotype: Its antigen is currently unknown.

TCRdb processed the reads anew with MiXCR; each CDR3 protein has one entry. The sample includes about 110,000 distinct CDR3 sequences, 25% to 35% of them seen just once. The clonotype originates from a human donor in good health (CMV status not recorded). Some clones in this sample may be carry-over from other donors' samples. This sample comprised CD8+ T cells from cultured PBMCs, obtained from culture after CMV antigen stimulation. The chain recombines TRBV9 with TRBJ1-4; tentative D call: TRBD1 (6 bases). The CDR3 spells CASSEQGANEKLFF. CDR3 nucleotides: TGTGCCAGCAGCGAACAGGGAGCTAATGAAAAACTGTTTTTT.